Here is one TCR beta chain with its context. Its antigen is as yet unknown. The data were produced by immunoSEQ multiplex PCR, yet TCRdb's version contains in-frame clones alone and is incomplete. This sample has roughly 1,500 clones, with approximately 42% found just once. This sample was taken from a study of T cells in localized non-small cell lung cancer. Study-level points and caveats: It remains possible that heterogeneity exists, since only one tumor region was sequenced. Longer overall survival was linked to higher blood T cell density. Measurement of T cell clonality placed uninvolved adjacent lung highest, above the level in tumor. There were a median around 57 of the top 100 tumor clones appearing in adjacent lung.

Germline lookup yields CDR1 LNHDA and CDR2 SQIVND (reference sequence). The CDR3 extends over 12 amino acids. Trimming stripped 6 bases from V and 6 bases from J, with 11 bases between. This sequence originates from a woman aged 40-69 years with stage II squamous cell lung carcinoma. The chain links TRBV19 to TRBJ1-1; D unresolved. The material sequenced was lung tumor tissue, taken before any cancer treatment. In DNA, the CDR3 is TGTGCCAGTAGGTTTGAGTTCGCTGAAGCTTTCTTT. This translates into CASRFEFAEAFF.